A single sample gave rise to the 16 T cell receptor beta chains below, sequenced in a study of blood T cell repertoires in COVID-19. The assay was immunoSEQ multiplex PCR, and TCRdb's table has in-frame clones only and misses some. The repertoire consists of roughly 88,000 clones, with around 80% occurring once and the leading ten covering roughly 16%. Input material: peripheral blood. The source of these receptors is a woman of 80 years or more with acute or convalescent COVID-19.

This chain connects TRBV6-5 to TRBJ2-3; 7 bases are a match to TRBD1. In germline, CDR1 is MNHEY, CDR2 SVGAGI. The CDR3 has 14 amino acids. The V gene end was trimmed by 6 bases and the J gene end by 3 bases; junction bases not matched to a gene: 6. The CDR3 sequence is CASRTGRGTDTQYF. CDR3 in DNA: TGTGCCAGCAGGACAGGCAGGGGGACAGATACGCAGTATTTT.

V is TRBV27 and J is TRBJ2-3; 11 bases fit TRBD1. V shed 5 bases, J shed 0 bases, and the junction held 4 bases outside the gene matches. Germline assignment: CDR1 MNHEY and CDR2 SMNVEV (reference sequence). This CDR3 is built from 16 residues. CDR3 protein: CASSPGQGASTDTQYF. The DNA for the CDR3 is TGTGCCAGCAGTCCCGGACAGGGGGCAAGCACAGATACGCAGTATTTT.

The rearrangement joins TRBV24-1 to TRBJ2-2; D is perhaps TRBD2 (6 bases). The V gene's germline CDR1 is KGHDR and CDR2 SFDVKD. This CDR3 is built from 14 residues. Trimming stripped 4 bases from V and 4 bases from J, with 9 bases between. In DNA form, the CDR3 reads TGTGCCACCAGTGACGGGACTTTCACCGGGGAGCTGTTTTTT. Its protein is CATSDGTFTGELFF.

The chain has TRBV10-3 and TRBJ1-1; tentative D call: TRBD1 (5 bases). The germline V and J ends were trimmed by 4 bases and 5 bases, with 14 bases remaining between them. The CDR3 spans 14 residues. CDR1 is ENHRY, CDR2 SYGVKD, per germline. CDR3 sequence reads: CAISVGRDGTEAFF. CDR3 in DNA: TGTGCCATCAGTGTAGGCAGGGATGGAACTGAAGCTTTCTTT.

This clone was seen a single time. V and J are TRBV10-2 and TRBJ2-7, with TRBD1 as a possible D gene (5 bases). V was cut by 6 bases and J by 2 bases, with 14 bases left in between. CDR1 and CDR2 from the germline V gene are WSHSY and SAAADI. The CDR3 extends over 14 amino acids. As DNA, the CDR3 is TGCGCCAGCAGGCAACAGGCGATTACCTACGAGCAGTACTTC. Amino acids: CASRQQAITYEQYF.

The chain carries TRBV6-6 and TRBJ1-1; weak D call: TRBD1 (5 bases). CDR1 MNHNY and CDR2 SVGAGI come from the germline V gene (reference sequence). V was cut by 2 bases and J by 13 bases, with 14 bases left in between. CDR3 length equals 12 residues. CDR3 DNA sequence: TGTGCCAGCAGTTACCCCAGGGAAGGCGGTTTCTTT. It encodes CASSYPREGGFF.

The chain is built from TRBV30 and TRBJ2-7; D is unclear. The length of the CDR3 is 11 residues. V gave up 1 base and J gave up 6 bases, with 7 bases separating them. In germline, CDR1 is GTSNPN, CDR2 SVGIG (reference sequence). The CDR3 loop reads CAWSDASEQYF. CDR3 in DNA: TGTGCCTGGAGTGACGCGTCCGAGCAGTACTTC.

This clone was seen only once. DNA for the CDR3: TGCGCCAGCAGCGCCGGAGTACCTAGCGGGGCAAACTACGAGCAGTACTTC. The encoded protein is CASSAGVPSGANYEQYF. The V and J genes are TRBV5-1 and TRBJ2-7, with 9 nucleotides matching TRBD2. Trimming removed 4 bases from V and 3 bases from J; junction bases left unmatched: 14. The CDR3 covers 17 residues. In germline, CDR1 is SGHRS, CDR2 YFSETQ.

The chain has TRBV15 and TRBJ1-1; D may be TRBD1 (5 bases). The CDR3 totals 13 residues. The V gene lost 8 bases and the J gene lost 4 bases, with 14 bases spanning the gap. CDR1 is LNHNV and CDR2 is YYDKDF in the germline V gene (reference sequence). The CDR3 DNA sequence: TGTGCCACCGCCCGGGGGGGGACCACTGAAGCTTTCTTT. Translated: CATARGGTTEAFF.

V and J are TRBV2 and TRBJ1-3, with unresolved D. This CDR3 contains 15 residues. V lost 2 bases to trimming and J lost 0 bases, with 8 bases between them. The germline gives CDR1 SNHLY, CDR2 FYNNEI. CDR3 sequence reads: CASSEMVSSGNTIYF. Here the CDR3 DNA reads TGTGCCAGCAGTGAAATGGTTAGCTCTGGAAACACCATATATTTT.

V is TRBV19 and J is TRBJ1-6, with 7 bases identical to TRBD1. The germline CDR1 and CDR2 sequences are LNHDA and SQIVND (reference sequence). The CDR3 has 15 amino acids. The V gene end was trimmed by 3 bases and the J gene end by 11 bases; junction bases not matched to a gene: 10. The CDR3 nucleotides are TGTGCCAGTAGTATCCGAGACAGGGAAAGAACACCCCTCCACTTT. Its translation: CASSIRDRERTPLHF.

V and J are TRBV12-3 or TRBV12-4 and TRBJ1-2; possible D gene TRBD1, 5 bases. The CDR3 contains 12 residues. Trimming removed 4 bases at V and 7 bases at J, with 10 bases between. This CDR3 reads CASSSRTSGYTF. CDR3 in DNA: TGTGCCAGCAGTTCCCGGACATCTGGCTACACCTTC.

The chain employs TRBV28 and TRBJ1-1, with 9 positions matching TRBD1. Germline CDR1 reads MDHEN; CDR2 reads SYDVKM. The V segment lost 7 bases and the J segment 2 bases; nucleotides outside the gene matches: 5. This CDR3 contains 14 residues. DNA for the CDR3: TGTGCCAGCAAAAACAGGGGGCTCAACACTGAAGCTTTCTTT. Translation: CASKNRGLNTEAFF.

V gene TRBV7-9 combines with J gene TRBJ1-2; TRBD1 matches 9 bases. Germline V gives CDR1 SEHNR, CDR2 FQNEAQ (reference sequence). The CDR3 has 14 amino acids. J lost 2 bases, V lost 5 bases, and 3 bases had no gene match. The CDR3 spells CASSPGQGNYGYTF. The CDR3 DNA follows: TGTGCCAGCAGCCCAGGACAGGGGAACTATGGCTACACCTTC. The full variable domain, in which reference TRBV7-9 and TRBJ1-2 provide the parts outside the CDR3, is DTGVSQNPRHKITKRGQNVTFRCDPISEHNRLYWYRQTLGQGPEFLTYFQNEAQLEKSRLLSDRFSAERPKGSFSTLEIQRTEQGDSAMYLCASSPGQGNYGYTFGSGTRLTVV.

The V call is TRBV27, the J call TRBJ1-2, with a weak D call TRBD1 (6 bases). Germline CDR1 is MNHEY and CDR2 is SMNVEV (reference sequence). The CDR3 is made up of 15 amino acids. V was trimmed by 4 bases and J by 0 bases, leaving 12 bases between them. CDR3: CASSSVRTANYGYTF. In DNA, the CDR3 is TGTGCCAGCAGTTCTGTGCGGACAGCTAACTATGGCTACACCTTC.

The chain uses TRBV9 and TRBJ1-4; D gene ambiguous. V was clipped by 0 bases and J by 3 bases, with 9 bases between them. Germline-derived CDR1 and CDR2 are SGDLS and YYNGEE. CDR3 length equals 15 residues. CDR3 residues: CASSVGRVANEKLFF. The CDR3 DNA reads TGTGCCAGCAGCGTAGGACGGGTTGCTAATGAAAAACTGTTTTTT.